The clone carrying this TCR beta chain was observed a handful of times. Antigen unknown. The sample belongs to a study of identical twins. Trimming left V 0 bases short and J 2 bases short, with 14 bases between. There are 16 residues in the CDR3. The germline CDR1 and CDR2 sequences are MNHEY and SVGAGI. TCRdb independently ran MiXCR on the 5' RACE reads; one entry per CDR3 protein. Of roughly 230,000 distinct CDR3 sequences in the sample, approximately 8.3% are singletons; the top ten hold less than 4%. Study results and caveats: The analysis was cross-sectional rather than longitudinal within donors. There were fewer insertions in abundant cord blood beta clonotypes, but memory repertoires showed no such pattern.

This same sample was also taken into another study, of yellow fever vaccine responses in identical twins.

The chain couples TRBV6-5 to TRBJ2-7, with D maybe TRBD1 (6 bases). Specimen: CD8+ T cells sorted from blood. This TCR was recovered from a woman aged 18-29 years in good health. For the CDR3, the DNA is TGTGCCAGCAGTTACTCGGGTCAGGGGCCAACCTACGAGCAGTACTTC. Translating gives CASSYSGQGPTYEQYF.